These T cell receptor beta chains were read from a single sample in a study of cytomegalovirus exposure and HLA in healthy donors. The protocol was immunoSEQ multiplex PCR, while the TCRdb copy is restricted to in-frame clones and leaves out a portion. Of roughly 140,000 clones in the sample, approximately 79% were seen once. What was sequenced was PBMCs. The source is a woman aged 50 to 60 in good health and CMV-seropositive. CDR3s include the opening cysteine and the closing phenylalanine or tryptophan. The D gene is left open where the match is weak. The listing skips clone size in some rows; elsewhere it reads once, few, many or a size class.

NA	NA	TRBV6-1	TRBJ2-3	TGTGCCACCGGTGTGGGGCTAAAAACAGATACGCAGTATTTT	CATGVGLKTDTQYF
NA	NA	TRBV5-5	TRBJ1-5	TGTGCCAGCAGCAATACAGGAGTGAGAAATCAGCCCCAGCATTTT	CASSNTGVRNQPQHF
NA	NA	TRBV9	TRBJ2-2	TGCGCCAGCAGCGTAGGAGTGCGTCGTCACACCGGGGAGCTGTTTTTT	CASSVGVRRHTGELFF
NA	NA	TRBV5-6	TRBJ2-3	TGTGCCAGCAGCTTCGGCACAGATACGCAGTATTTT	CASSFGTDTQYF
once	NA	TRBV7-9	TRBJ2-7	TGTGCCAGCAGCCCTGGGACACAACCACTCTTCTCGTACGAGCAGTACTTC	CASSPGTQPLFSYEQYF
NA	NA	TRBV6-5	TRBJ1-6	TGTGCCAGCAGTTACTCGACGAGGGGAGGGTCACCCCTCCACTTT	CASSYSTRGGSPLHF
NA	TRBD2	TRBV5-1	TRBJ2-3	TGCGCCAGCAGCACTAGCGGGGGCACAAATACGCAGTATTTT	CASSTSGGTNTQYF
NA	NA	TRBV30	TRBJ2-3	TGTGCCTGGAGTGTCAAGGGACAAGGGACAGATACGCAGTATTTT	CAWSVKGQGTDTQYF
NA	NA	TRBV5-1	TRBJ2-7	TGCGCCAGCAGCTTGGAAGGGGGCTCCTACGAGCAGTACTTC	CASSLEGGSYEQYF
NA	NA	TRBV18	TRBJ1-2	TGTGCCAGCTCACCAGGGACTGACTATGGCTACACCTTC	CASSPGTDYGYTF
NA	NA	TRBV19	TRBJ1-3	TGTGCCAGTAGTATGGGCGGGTCTGGAAACACCATATATTTT	CASSMGGSGNTIYF
NA	NA	TRBV7-2	TRBJ2-2	TGTGCCAGCAGCCGACTAACCACCGGGGAGCTGTTTTTT	CASSRLTTGELFF
NA	NA	TRBV6-5	TRBJ1-2	TGTGCCAGCAGGCTCACCGGGAGCCATGGCTACACCTTC	CASRLTGSHGYTF
once	TRBD1	TRBV19	TRBJ2-7	TGTGCCAGTGCGGACAGGGGCGAGCAGTACTTC	CASADRGEQYF
NA	NA	TRBV5-6	TRBJ1-6	TGTGCCAGCAGCTTGAGGCAGGGGAATTCACCCCTCCACTTT	CASSLRQGNSPLHF
NA	TRBD1	TRBV9	TRBJ2-7	TGTGCCAGCAGCACCGGGACAGGATCCGACGAGCAGTACTTC	CASSTGTGSDEQYF
NA	NA	TRBV19	TRBJ2-7	TGTGCCAGTAGTATAGACCTACACAGGGATTACGAGCAGTACTTC	CASSIDLHRDYEQYF
NA	NA	TRBV27	TRBJ2-6	TGTGCCAGCCAGCAGGGCCCTGGGGCCAACGTCCTGACTTTC	CASQQGPGANVLTF
NA	NA	TRBV6-4	TRBJ1-5	TGTGCCAGCAGTCAAAATCGGGGTCAGCCCCAGCATTTT	CASSQNRGQPQHF
NA	NA	TRBV25-1	TRBJ2-1	TGTGCCAGCAGTGGGTTGAGGGGGGGCGACTCCTACAATGAGCAGTTCTTC	CASSGLRGGDSYNEQFF